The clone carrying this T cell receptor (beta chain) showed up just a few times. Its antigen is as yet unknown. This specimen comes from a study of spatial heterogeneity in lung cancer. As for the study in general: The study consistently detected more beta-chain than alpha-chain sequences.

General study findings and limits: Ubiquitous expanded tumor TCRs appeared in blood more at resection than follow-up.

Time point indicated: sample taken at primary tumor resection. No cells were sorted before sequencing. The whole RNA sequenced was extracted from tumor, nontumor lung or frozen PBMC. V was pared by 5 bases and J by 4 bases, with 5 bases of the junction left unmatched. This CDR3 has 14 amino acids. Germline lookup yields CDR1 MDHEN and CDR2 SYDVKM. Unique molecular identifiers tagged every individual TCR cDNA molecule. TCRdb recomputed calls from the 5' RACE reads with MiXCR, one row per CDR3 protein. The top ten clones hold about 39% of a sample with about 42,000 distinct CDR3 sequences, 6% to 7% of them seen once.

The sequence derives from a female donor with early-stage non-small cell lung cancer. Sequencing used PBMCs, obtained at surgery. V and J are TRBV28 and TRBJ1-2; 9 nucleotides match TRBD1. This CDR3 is CASSPAGQGYGYTF. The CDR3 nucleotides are TGTGCCAGCAGTCCAGCGGGACAGGGCTATGGCTACACCTTC.